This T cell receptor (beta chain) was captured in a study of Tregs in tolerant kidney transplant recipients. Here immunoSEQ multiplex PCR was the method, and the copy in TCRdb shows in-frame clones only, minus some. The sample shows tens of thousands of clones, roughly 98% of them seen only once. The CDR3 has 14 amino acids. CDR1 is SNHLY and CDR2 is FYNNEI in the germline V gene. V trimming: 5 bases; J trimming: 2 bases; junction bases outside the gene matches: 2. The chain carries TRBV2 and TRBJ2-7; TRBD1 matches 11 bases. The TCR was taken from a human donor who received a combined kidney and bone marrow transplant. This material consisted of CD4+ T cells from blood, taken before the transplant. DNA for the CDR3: TGTGCCAGCAGTCGGGACAGGGGGACCTACGAGCAGTACTTC. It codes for CASSRDRGTYEQYF.